The source of this T cell receptor beta chain is a study of shared clonotypes between healthy human individuals. Running of the assay took place at deep level. The authors distributed each subset's genomic DNA evenly over several immunoSEQ plates. The table came from immunoSEQ multiplex PCR; TCRdb's copy has only in-frame clones and leaves some out. The repertoire holds roughly 1.5 million clones, with approximately 98% as singletons. Findings and caveats of the study: Generation of non-shared clonotypes was less probable than generation of clonotypes shared by all four donors.

As for this clone: Its matching antigen is unknown.

The source of this sequence is a man aged 25 to 40 in good health. The sequenced sample consisted of naive CD4+ T cells sorted from blood. Sample subset: CD45RA+ positively selected.

CDR3 sequence: CASSEGQAAYEKLFF. The CDR3 nucleotides are TGTGCCAGCAGCGAGGGACAGGCGGCGTATGAAAAACTGTTTTTT. V usage is TRBV5-4 and J usage is TRBJ1-4, with 8 bases lining up with TRBD1. The J segment lost 6 bases and the V segment lost 4 bases, leaving 8 bases of the junction unmatched. Germline-derived CDR1 and CDR2 are SGHNT and YYREEE (reference sequence). The CDR3 totals 15 residues.